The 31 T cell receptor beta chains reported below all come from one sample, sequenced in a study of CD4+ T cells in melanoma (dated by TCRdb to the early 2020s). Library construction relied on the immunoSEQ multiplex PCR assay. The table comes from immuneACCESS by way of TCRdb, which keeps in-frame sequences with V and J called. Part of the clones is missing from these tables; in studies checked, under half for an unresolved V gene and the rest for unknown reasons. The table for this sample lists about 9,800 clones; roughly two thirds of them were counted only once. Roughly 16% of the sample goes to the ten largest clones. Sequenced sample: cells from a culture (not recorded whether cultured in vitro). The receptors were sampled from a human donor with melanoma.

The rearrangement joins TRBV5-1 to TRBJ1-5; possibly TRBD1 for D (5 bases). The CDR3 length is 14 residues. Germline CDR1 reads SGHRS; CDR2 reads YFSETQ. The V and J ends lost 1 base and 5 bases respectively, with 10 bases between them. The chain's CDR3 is CASSLSGGDQPQHF. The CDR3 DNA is TGCGCCAGCAGCTTGTCGGGGGGTGATCAGCCCCAGCATTTT.

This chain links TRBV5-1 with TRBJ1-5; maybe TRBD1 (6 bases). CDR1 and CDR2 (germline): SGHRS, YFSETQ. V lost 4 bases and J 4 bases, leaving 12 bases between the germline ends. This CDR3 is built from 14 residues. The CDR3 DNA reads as TGCGCCAGCAGCACCGGGACACCTAATCAGCCCCAGCATTTT. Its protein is CASSTGTPNQPQHF.

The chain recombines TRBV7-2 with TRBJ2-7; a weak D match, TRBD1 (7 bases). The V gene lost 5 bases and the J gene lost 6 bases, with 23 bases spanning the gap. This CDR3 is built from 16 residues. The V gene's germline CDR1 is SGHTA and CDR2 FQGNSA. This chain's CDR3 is CASSQVWRGRLAEQYF. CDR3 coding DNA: TGTGCCAGCAGCCAAGTTTGGAGGGGGCGCTTGGCCGAGCAGTACTTC.

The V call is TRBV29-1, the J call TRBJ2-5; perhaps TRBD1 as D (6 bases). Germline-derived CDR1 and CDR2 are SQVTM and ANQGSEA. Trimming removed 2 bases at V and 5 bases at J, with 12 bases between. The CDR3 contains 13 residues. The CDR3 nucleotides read TGCAGCGTTGAACAGGGGCTGGGGGAGACCCAGTACTTC. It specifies CSVEQGLGETQYF.

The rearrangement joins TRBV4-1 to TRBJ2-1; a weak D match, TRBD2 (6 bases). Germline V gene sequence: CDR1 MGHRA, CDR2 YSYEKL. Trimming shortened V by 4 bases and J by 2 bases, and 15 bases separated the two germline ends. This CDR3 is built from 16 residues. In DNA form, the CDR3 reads TGCGCCAGCAGCCGCGGGTCGGGGGTTGCCTACAATGAGCAGTTCTTC. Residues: CASSRGSGVAYNEQFF.

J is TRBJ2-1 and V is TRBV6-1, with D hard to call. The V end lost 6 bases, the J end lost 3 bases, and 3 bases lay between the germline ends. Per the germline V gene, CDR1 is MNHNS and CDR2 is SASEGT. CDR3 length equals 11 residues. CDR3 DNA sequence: TGTGCCAGCAGGGACTACAATGAGCAGTTCTTC. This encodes CASRDYNEQFF.

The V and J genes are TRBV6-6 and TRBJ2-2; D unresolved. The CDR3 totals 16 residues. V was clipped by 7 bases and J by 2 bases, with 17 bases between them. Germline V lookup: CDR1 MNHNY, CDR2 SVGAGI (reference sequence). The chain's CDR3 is CASTPGGQLNTGELFF. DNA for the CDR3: TGTGCCAGCACCCCGGGCGGCCAGCTAAACACCGGGGAGCTGTTTTTT.

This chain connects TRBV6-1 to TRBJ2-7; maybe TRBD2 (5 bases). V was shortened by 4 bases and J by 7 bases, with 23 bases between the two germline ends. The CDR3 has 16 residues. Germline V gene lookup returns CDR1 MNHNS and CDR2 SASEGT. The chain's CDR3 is CASSGILGMGPGEQYF. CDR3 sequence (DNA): TGTGCCAGCAGTGGGATCTTGGGGATGGGCCCGGGGGAGCAGTACTTC.

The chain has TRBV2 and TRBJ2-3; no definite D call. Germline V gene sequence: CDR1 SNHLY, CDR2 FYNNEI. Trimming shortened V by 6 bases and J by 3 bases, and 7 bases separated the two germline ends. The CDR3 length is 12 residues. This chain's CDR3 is CASRGLTDTQYF. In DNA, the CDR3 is TGTGCCAGCAGGGGGTTAACAGATACGCAGTATTTT. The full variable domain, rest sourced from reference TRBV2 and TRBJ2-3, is EPEVTQTPSHQVTQMGQEVILRCVPISNHLYFYWYRQILGQKVEFLVSFYNNEISEKSEIFDDQFSVERPDGSNFTLKIRSTKLEDSAMYFCASRGLTDTQYFGPGTRLTVL.

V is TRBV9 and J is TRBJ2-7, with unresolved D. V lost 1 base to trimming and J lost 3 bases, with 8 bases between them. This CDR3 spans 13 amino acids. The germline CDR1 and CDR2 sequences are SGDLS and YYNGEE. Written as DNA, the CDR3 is TGTGCCAGCAGCGTACCCCCATGCTACGAGCAGTACTTC. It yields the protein CASSVPPCYEQYF.

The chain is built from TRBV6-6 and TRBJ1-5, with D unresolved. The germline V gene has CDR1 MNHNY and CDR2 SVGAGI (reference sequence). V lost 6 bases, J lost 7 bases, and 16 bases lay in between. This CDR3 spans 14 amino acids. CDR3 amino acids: CASSRFFGGQPQHF. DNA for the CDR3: TGTGCCAGCAGCCGATTCTTCGGTGGACAGCCCCAGCATTTT.

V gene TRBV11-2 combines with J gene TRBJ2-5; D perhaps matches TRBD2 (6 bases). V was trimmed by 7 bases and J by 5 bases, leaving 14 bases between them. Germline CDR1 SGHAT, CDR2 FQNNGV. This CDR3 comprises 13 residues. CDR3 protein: CASTFSEGETQYF. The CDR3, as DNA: TGTGCCAGCACCTTCTCGGAGGGCGAGACCCAGTACTTC.

CDR3 nucleotide sequence: TGTGCCAGCAGCCAAGGCCCTAGCGGGGCTACAGATACGCAGTATTTT. It translates to CASSQGPSGATDTQYF. This chain connects TRBV11-3 to TRBJ2-3; TRBD2 matches 9 bases. CDR1 SGHNT and CDR2 YENEEA come from the germline V gene. The CDR3 totals 16 residues. V lost 5 bases to trimming and J lost 3 bases; unmatched junction nucleotides: 9.

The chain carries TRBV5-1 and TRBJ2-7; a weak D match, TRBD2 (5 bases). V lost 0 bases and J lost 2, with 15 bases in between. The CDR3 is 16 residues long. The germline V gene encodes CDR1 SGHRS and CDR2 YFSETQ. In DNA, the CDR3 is TGCGCCAGCAGCTTGGTAGGGCGGGCCGGAGCCTACGAGCAGTACTTC. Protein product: CASSLVGRAGAYEQYF.

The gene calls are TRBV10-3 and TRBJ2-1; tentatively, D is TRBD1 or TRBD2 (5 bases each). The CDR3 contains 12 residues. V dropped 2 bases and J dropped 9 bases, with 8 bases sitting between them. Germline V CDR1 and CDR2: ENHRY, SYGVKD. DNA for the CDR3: TGTGCCATCAGTGAGCTCGGGACTGAGCAGTTCTTC. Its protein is CAISELGTEQFF.

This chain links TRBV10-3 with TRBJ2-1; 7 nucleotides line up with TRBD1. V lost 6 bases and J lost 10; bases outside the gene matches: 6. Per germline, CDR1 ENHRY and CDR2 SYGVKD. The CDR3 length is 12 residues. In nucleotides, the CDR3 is TGTGCCATCAGGGCTTCAGGGGGAGAGCAGTTCTTC. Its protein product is CAIRASGGEQFF.

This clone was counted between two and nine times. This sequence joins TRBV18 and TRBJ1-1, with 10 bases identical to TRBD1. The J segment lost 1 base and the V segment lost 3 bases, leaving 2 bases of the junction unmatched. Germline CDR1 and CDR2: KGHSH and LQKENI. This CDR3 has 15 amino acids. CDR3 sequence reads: CASSPWTGGNTEAFF. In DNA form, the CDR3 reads TGTGCCAGCTCACCGTGGACAGGGGGGAACACTGAAGCTTTCTTT. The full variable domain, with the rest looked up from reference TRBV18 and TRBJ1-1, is NAGVMQNPRHLVRRRGQEARLRCSPMKGHSHVYWYRQLPEEGLKFMVYLQKENIIDESGMPKERFSAEFPKEGPSILRIQQVVRGDSAAYFCASSPWTGGNTEAFFGQGTRLTVV.

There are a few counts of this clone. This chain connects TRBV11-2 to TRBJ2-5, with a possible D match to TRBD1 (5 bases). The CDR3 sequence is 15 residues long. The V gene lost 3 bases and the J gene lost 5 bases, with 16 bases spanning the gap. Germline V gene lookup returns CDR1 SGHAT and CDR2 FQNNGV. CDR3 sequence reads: CASSLGPLHRETQYF. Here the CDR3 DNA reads TGTGCCAGCAGCTTGGGGCCGCTTCATAGGGAGACCCAGTACTTC.

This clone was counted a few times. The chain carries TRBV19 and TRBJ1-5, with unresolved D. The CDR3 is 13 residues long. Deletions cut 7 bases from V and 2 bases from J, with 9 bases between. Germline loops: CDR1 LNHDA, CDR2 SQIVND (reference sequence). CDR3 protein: CASNFPGNQPQHF. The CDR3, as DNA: TGTGCCAGTAACTTCCCCGGCAATCAGCCCCAGCATTTT.

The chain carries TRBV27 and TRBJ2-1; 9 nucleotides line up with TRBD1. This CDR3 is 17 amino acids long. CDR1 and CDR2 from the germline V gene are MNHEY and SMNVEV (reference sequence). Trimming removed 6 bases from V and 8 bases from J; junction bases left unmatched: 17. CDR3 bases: TGTGCCAGCAGGATTAGAAGCGGGACAGGGACGTTTTATGAGCAGTTCTTC. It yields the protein CASRIRSGTGTFYEQFF.

In nucleotides, the CDR3 is TGTGCCAGCAGCTACAGGGGGTCCCCAGAAGAGACCCAGTACTTC. Translation gives CASSYRGSPEETQYF. The gene calls are TRBV11-2 and TRBJ2-5; 8 bases map to TRBD1. Germline lookup yields CDR1 SGHAT and CDR2 FQNNGV. The CDR3 has 15 amino acids. The junction had 7 bases not matched to a gene; V was cut back by 4 bases and J by 3 bases. The full variable domain, its missing parts supplied by reference TRBV11-2 and TRBJ2-5, is EAGVAQSPRYKIIEKRQSVAFWCNPISGHATLYWYQQILGQGPKLLIQFQNNGVVDDSQLPKDRFSAERLKGVDSTLKIQPAKLEDSAVYLCASSYRGSPEETQYFGPGTRLLVL.

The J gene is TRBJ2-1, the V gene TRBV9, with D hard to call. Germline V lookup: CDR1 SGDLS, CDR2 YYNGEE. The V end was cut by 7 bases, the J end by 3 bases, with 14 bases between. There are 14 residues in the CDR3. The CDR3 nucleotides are TGTGCCAGCCGCCCCCTCTCCAGCTACAATGAGCAGTTCTTC. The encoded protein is CASRPLSSYNEQFF.

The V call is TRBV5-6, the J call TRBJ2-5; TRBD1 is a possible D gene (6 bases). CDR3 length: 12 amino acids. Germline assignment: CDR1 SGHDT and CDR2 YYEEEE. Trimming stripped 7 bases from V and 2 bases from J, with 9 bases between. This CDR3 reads CASATGQETQYF. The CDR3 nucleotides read TGTGCCAGCGCGACAGGACAAGAGACCCAGTACTTC. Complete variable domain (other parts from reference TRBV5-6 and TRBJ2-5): DAGVTQSPTHLIKTRGQQVTLRCSPKSGHDTVSWYQQALGQGPQFIFQYYEEEERQRGNFPDRFSGHQFPNYSSELNVNALLLGDSALYLCASATGQETQYFGPGTRLLVL.

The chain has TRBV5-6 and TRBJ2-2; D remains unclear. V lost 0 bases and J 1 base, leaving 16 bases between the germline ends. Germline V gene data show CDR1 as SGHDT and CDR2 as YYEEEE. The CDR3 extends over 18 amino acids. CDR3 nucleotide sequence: TGTGCCAGCAGCTTGGGTACCGGACCCTCAGGGAACACCGGGGAGCTGTTTTTT. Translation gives CASSLGTGPSGNTGELFF.

CDR3 sequence: CASGFPKRGGTGELFF. DNA of the CDR3: TGTGCTAGTGGTTTTCCGAAGCGGGGTGGAACCGGGGAGCTGTTTTTT. The chain carries TRBV12-5 and TRBJ2-2, with 7 nucleotides matching TRBD2. Germline V lookup: CDR1 LGHNT, CDR2 FRNRAP. The V and J ends lost 3 bases and 5 bases, in that order; junction bases with no gene match: 9. The CDR3 has 16 residues.

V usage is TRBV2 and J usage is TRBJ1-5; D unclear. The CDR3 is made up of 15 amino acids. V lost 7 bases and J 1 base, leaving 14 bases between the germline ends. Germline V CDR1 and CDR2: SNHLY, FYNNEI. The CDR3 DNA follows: TGTGCCAGCATCGCCAACAACCCCAGCAATCAGCCCCAGCATTTT. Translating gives CASIANNPSNQPQHF.

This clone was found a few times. In DNA form, the CDR3 reads TGTGCCAGCAGCGAACGACAGGATTATGGCTACACCTTC. This gives the protein CASSERQDYGYTF. The chain links TRBV21-1 to TRBJ1-2; TRBD1 is the table's D call and was not checked against the DNA. TRBV21-1 represents a pseudogene. This CDR3 region has 13 residues.

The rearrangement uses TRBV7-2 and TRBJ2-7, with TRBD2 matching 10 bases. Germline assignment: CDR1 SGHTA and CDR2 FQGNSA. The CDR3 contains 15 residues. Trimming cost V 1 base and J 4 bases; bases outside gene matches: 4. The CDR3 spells CASSLVQLAGYEQYF. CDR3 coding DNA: TGTGCCAGCAGCTTAGTGCAACTAGCGGGGTACGAGCAGTACTTC.

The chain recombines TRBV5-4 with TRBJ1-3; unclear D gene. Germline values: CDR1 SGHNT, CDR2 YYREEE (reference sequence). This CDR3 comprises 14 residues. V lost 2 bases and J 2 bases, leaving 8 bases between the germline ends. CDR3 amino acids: CASSFPGAGNTIYF. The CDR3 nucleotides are TGTGCCAGCAGCTTCCCAGGAGCTGGAAACACCATATATTTT.

The CDR3 DNA follows: TGTGCCAGCAGCTTTGTACAGGGGGACACTGAAGCTTTCTTT. Its translation: CASSFVQGDTEAFF. The rearrangement links TRBV7-2 to TRBJ1-1; 8 positions agree with TRBD1. The germline V gene has CDR1 SGHTA and CDR2 FQGNSA. With V trimmed by 3 bases and J by 3 bases, 3 bases remained unmatched. CDR3 length: 14 amino acids. Drawing the rest from reference TRBV7-2 and TRBJ1-1, the complete variable domain is GAGVSQSPSNKVTEKGKDVELRCDPISGHTALYWYRQSLGQGLEFLIYFQGNSAPDKSGLPSDRFSAERTGGSVSTLTIQRTQQEDSAVYLCASSFVQGDTEAFFGQGTRLTVV.

CDR3 in amino acids: CASSSAGGTRTDTQYF. The CDR3 DNA follows: TGTGCCAGCAGCTCAGCGGGGGGTACCCGCACAGATACGCAGTATTTT. The chain links TRBV11-2 to TRBJ2-3; 9 nucleotides agree with TRBD2. This CDR3 contains 16 residues. V trimming: 4 bases; J trimming: 1 base; junction bases outside the gene matches: 6. Germline CDR1 reads SGHAT; CDR2 reads FQNNGV.